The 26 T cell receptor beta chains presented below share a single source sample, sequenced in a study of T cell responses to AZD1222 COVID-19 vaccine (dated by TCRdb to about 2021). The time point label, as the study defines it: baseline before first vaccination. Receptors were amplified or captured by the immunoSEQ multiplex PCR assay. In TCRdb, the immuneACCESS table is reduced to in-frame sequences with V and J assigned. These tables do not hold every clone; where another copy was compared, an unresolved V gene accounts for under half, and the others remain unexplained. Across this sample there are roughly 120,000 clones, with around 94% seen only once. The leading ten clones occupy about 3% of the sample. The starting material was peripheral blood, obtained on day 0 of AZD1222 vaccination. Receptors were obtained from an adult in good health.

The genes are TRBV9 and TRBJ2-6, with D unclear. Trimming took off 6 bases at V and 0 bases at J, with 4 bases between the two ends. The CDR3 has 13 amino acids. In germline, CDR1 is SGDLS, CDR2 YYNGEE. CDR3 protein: CASTHSGANVLTF. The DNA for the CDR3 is TGTGCCAGCACCCACTCTGGGGCCAACGTCCTGACTTTC.

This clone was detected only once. In DNA, the CDR3 is TGTGCCAACCACGTCGGGGGGCAAAACACCGGGGAGCTGTTTTTT. As protein: CANHVGGQNTGELFF. The rearrangement joins TRBV7-9 to TRBJ2-2, with D perhaps TRBD2 (7 bases). The CDR3 is 15 residues long. The ends were cut back, 10 bases at V and 2 bases at J, with 17 bases in the middle. Germline loops: CDR1 SEHNR, CDR2 FQNEAQ (reference sequence).

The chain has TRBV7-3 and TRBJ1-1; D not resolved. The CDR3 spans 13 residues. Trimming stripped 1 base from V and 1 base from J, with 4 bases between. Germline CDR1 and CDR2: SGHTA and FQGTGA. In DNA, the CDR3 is TGTGCCAGCAGCTTAAGGCGGAACACTGAAGCTTTCTTT. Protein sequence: CASSLRRNTEAFF.

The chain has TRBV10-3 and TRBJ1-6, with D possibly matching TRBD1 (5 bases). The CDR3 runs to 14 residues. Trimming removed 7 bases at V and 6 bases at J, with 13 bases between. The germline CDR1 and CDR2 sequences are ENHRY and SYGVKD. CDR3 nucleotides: TGTGCCATCAAATCGGGACTGACTAATTCACCCCTCCACTTT. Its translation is CAIKSGLTNSPLHF.

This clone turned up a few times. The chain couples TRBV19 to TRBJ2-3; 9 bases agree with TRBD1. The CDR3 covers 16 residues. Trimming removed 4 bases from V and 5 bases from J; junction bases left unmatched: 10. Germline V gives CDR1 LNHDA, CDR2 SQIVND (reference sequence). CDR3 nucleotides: TGTGCCAGTAGTACCAACAGGGGGCCAGACAGAGATACGCAGTATTTT. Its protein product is CASSTNRGPDRDTQYF.

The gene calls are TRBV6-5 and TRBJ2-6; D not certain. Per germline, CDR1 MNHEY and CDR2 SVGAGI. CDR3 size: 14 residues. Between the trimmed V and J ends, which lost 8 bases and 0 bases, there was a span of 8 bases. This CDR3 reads CASGRSSGANVLTF. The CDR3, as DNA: TGTGCCAGCGGACGAAGCTCTGGGGCCAACGTCCTGACTTTC.

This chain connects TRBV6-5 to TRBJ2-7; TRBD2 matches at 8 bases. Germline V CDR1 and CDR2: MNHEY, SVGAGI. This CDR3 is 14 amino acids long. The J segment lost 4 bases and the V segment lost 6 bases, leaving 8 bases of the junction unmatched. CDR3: CASRGTREVYEQYF. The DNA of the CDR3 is TGTGCCAGCAGGGGGACTAGAGAGGTATACGAGCAGTACTTC.

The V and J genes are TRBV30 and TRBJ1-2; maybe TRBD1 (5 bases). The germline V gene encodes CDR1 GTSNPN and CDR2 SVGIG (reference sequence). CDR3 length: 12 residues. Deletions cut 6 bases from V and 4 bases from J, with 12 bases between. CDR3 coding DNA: TGTGCCTGTACGACAGTGGGCTATGGCTACACCTTC. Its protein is CACTTVGYGYTF.

CDR3 DNA: TGCAGCGCCCGAGGACAGCCGAACACTGAAGCTTTCTTT. It specifies CSARGQPNTEAFF. This chain links TRBV29-1 with TRBJ1-1; D is possibly TRBD1 (6 bases). The CDR3 runs to 13 residues. CDR1 and CDR2 from the germline V gene are SQVTM and ANQGSEA. V was clipped by 7 bases and J by 1 base, with 13 bases between them. The whole variable domain, remainder taken from reference TRBV29-1 and TRBJ1-1, is SAVISQKPSRDICQRGTSLTIQCQVDSQVTMMFWYRQQPGQSLTLIATANQGSEATYESGFVIDKFPISRPNLTFSTLTVSNMSPEDSSIYLCSARGQPNTEAFFGQGTRLTVV.

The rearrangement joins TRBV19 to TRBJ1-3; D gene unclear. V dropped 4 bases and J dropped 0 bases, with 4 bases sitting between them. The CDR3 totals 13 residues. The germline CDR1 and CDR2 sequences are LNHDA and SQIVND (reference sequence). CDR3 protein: CASSTRSGNTIYF. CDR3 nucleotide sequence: TGTGCCAGTAGTACGCGCTCTGGAAACACCATATATTTT.

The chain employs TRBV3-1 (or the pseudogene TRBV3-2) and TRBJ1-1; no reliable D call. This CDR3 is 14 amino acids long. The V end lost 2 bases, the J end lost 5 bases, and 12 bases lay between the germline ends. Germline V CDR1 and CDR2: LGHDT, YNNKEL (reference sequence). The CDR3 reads CASSQSDDGTEAFF. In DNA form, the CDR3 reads TGTGCCAGCAGCCAATCCGACGATGGAACTGAAGCTTTCTTT.

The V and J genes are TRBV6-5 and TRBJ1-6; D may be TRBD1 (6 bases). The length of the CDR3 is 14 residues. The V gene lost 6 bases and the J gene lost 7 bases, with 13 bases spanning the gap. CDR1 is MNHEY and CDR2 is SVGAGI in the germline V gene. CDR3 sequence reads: CASSRGQRNSPLHF. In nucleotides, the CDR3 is TGTGCCAGCAGCCGGGGACAACGCAATTCACCCCTCCACTTT.

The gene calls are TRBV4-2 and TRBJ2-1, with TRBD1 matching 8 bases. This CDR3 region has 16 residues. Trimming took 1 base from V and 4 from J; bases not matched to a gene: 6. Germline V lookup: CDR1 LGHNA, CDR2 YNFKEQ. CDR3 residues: CASSQGTGLVYNEQFF. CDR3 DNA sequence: TGTGCCAGCAGCCAAGGGACAGGGCTCGTATACAATGAGCAGTTCTTC.

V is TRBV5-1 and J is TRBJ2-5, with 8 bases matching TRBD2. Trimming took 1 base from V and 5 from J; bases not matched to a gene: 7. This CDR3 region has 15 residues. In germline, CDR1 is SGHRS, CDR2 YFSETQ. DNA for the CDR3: TGCGCCAGCAGCTTGACGGTAGCGGGAAGCGAGACCCAGTACTTC. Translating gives CASSLTVAGSETQYF.

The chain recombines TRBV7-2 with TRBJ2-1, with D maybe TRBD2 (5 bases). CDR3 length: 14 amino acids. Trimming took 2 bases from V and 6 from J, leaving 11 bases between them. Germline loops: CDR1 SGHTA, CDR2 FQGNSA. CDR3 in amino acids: CASSLSLAGNEQFF. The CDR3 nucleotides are TGTGCCAGCAGCTTAAGTCTAGCTGGCAATGAGCAGTTCTTC.

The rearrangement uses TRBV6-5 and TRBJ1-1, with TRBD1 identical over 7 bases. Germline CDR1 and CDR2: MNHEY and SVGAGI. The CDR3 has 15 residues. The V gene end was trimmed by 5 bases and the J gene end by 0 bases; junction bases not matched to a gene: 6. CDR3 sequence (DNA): TGTGCCAGCAGTCCACCAGGGGGATTGAACACTGAAGCTTTCTTT. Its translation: CASSPPGGLNTEAFF.

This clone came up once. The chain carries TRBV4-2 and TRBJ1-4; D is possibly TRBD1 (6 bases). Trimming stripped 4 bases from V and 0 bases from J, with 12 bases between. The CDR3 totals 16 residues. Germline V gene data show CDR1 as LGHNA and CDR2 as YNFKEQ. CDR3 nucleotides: TGTGCCAGCAGCCTTCTAACAGGGCCAACTAATGAAAAACTGTTTTTT. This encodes CASSLLTGPTNEKLFF.

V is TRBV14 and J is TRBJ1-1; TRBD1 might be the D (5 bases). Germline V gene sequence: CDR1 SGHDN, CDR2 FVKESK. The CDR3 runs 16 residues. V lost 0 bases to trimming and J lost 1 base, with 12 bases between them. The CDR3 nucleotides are TGTGCCAGCAGCCAAGATACGGGGGAAGGGAACACTGAAGCTTTCTTT. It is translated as CASSQDTGEGNTEAFF.

DNA of the CDR3: TGCGCCAGCAGTTTCGGCAAGGAGGATTCACCCCTCCACTTT. Translating gives CASSFGKEDSPLHF. The rearrangement links TRBV5-1 to TRBJ1-6; unclear D gene. Germline-derived CDR1 and CDR2 are SGHRS and YFSETQ. The V and J ends lost 5 bases and 8 bases respectively, with 14 bases between them. The CDR3 length is 14 residues. The complete variable domain, with remaining parts taken from reference TRBV5-1 and TRBJ1-6, reads KAGVTQTPRYLIKTRGQQVTLSCSPISGHRSVSWYQQTPGQGLQFLFEYFSETQRNKGNFPGRFSGRQFSNSRSEMNVSTLELGDSALYLCASSFGKEDSPLHFGNGTRLTVT.

The CDR3 is CASSLRPAGNTEAFF. The DNA for the CDR3 is TGTGCCAGCAGTTTAAGGCCAGCAGGAAACACTGAAGCTTTCTTT. The chain employs TRBV28 and TRBJ1-1, with no clear D. CDR1 is MDHEN, CDR2 SYDVKM, per germline. The CDR3 is made up of 15 amino acids. Deletions cut 2 bases from V and 2 bases from J, with 12 bases between.

CDR3 DNA sequence: TGCAGCGTTGAAGGGAGTGGAAACATTCAGTACTTC. Protein sequence: CSVEGSGNIQYF. The chain couples TRBV29-1 to TRBJ2-4; D gene unclear. CDR1 is SQVTM, CDR2 ANQGSEA, per germline. Trimming took 1 base from V and 6 from J, leaving 7 bases between them. This CDR3 has 12 residues.

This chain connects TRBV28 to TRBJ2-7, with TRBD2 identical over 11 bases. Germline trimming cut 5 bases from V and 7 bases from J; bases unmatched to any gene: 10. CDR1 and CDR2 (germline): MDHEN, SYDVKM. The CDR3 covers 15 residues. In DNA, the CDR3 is TGTGCCAGCAGTCCACTACTAGCGGGAGACGATGAGCAGTACTTC. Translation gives CASSPLLAGDDEQYF.

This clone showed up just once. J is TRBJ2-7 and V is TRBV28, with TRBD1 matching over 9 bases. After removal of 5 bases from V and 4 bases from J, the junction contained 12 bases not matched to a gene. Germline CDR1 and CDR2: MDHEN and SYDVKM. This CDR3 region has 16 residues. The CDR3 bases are TGTGCCAGCAGTCCCCCGGTGGGACAGGGTATGTACGAGCAGTACTTC. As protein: CASSPPVGQGMYEQYF.

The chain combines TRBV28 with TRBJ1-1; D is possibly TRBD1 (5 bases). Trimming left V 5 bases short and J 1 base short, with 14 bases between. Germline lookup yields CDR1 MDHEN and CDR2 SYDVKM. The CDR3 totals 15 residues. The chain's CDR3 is CASSPSGQSNTEAFF. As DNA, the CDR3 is TGTGCCAGCAGTCCTTCGGGGCAGTCGAACACTGAAGCTTTCTTT.

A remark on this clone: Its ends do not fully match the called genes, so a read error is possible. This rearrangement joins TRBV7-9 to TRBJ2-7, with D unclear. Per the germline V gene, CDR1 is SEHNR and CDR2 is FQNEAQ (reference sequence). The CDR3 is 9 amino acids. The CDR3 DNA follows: TGTGCCAGCAGCCCCCCGTCCGGCTTC. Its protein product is CASSPPSGF.

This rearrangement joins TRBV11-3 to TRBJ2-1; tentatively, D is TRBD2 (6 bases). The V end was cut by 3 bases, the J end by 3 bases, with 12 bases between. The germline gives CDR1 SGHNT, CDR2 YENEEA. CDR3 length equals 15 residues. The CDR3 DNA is TGTGCCAGCAGCTTTGCGGGGCAGAGCTACAATGAGCAGTTCTTC. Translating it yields CASSFAGQSYNEQFF.